The present entry profiles one T cell receptor beta chain with its context. These data come from a study of graft-versus-host responses after intestinal transplantation. Here immunoSEQ multiplex PCR was the method, and the copy in TCRdb shows in-frame clones only, minus some. The repertoire holds about 23,000 clones, with more than 85% as singletons. Trimming took 6 bases from V and 5 from J, leaving 11 bases between them. Germline values: CDR1 KGHSH, CDR2 LQKENI. CDR3 length: 13 amino acids. The V call is TRBV18, the J call TRBJ1-5; perhaps TRBD1 as D (5 bases). This specimen consisted of PBMCs, obtained approximately 38 days after intestinal transplant. The receptor's source is a human patient who received an intestinal transplant, so some T cells may come from the graft donor. The CDR3 DNA reads TGTGCCAGCTCCTCCCAAGGGGATCAGCCCCAGCATTTT. Translation: CASSSQGDQPQHF.